This entry lists 21 T cell receptor beta chains sequenced from one sample in a study of T cell responses to AZD1222 COVID-19 vaccine. Repertoires were generated with immunoSEQ multiplex PCR, while TCRdb's copy carries only in-frame clones and drops some. The sample records 120,000 to 150,000 clones, about 91% being singletons. The source material was peripheral blood, sampled on day 0 of AZD1222 vaccination. The receptor source for this set is an adult in good health.

The chain employs TRBV6-4 and TRBJ2-1; TRBD2 aligns across 8 bases. V was pared by 3 bases and J by 0 bases, with 1 base of the junction left unmatched. The CDR3 is 15 amino acids. Per germline, CDR1 MRHNA and CDR2 SNTAGT. In nucleotides, the CDR3 is TGTGCCAGCAGTGAGAGCGGGGGCTCCTACAATGAGCAGTTCTTC. This translates into CASSESGGSYNEQFF.

The chain joins TRBV18 to TRBJ1-2; 8 bases fit TRBD1. V was clipped by 3 bases and J by 6 bases; unmatched bases: 3. The CDR3 runs to 13 residues. From germline, CDR1 is KGHSH and CDR2 LQKENI. The CDR3 nucleotides read TGTGCCAGCTCACCGGACAGGGAGGATGGCTACACCTTC. Amino acids: CASSPDREDGYTF.

V and J are TRBV6-5 and TRBJ1-2; weak D call: TRBD1 (5 bases). Trimming cost V 5 bases and J 2 bases, with 9 bases left between them. Germline V gene data show CDR1 as MNHEY and CDR2 as SVGAGI. This CDR3 has 13 amino acids. The CDR3 here is CASSRQFNYGYTF. CDR3 in DNA: TGTGCCAGCAGTAGACAGTTCAACTATGGCTACACCTTC.

This chain joins TRBV9 and TRBJ2-7, with TRBD2 identical over 7 bases. The CDR3 loop spans 16 amino acids. V lost 4 bases and J lost 0; bases outside the gene matches: 10. Per the germline V gene, CDR1 is SGDLS and CDR2 is YYNGEE. CDR3 protein: CASSPSVGGSSYEQYF. CDR3 sequence (DNA): TGTGCCAGCAGCCCCTCCGTCGGGGGGAGCTCCTACGAGCAGTACTTC.

This clone came up a few times. CDR3 protein: CASTPGTGRYGYTF. DNA of the CDR3: TGTGCCAGCACCCCGGGCACAGGCCGCTATGGCTACACCTTC. V usage is TRBV28 and J usage is TRBJ1-2; D perhaps matches TRBD1 (5 bases). Trimming took off 7 bases at V and 4 bases at J, with 16 bases between the two ends. This CDR3 region has 14 residues. Germline V gives CDR1 MDHEN, CDR2 SYDVKM.

This clone was found a few times. In nucleotides, the CDR3 is TGTGCCTGGAGTGTGGGGTTAGGTGGAAACACCATATATTTT. It yields the protein CAWSVGLGGNTIYF. The V call is TRBV30, the J call TRBJ1-3; D unclear. Trimming removed 0 bases from V and 3 bases from J, with 9 bases in between. This CDR3 has 14 residues. The germline V gene has CDR1 GTSNPN and CDR2 SVGIG (reference sequence).

This chain joins TRBV18 and TRBJ1-3; D might be TRBD1 (6 bases). CDR1 is KGHSH and CDR2 is LQKENI in the germline V gene. The CDR3 has 18 amino acids. The germline V and J ends were trimmed by 3 bases and 1 base, with 19 bases remaining between them. CDR3 in amino acids: CASSPGLRATGSGNTIYF. Here the CDR3 DNA reads TGTGCCAGCTCACCGGGACTCCGGGCAACAGGGTCTGGAAACACCATATATTTT.

The gene calls are TRBV5-4 and TRBJ1-2; 11 nucleotides match TRBD1. Germline loops: CDR1 SGHNT, CDR2 YYREEE (reference sequence). Germline trimming cut 5 bases from V and 5 bases from J; bases unmatched to any gene: 8. The CDR3 loop spans 15 amino acids. CDR3 DNA sequence: TGTGCCAGCAGTCGTGGACAGGGGGCTGAATATGGCTACACCTTC. It is translated as CASSRGQGAEYGYTF.

The genes are TRBV6-4 and TRBJ1-4; tentative D call: TRBD1 (5 bases). Trimming stripped 6 bases from V and 7 bases from J, with 12 bases between. Germline loops: CDR1 MRHNA, CDR2 SNTAGT. CDR3 length equals 13 residues. The CDR3 DNA follows: TGTGCCAGCAGACAGGCTCCGGGTGAAAAACTGTTTTTT. Translating it yields CASRQAPGEKLFF.

The gene calls are TRBV7-3 and TRBJ2-3, with 8 bases lining up with TRBD2. The germline CDR1 and CDR2 sequences are SGHTA and FQGTGA. Trimming removed 5 bases from V and 4 bases from J; junction bases left unmatched: 11. The CDR3 runs 16 residues. CDR3 sequence reads: CASSPSGGYYPDTQYF. CDR3 coding DNA: TGTGCCAGCAGCCCCTCGGGGGGGTATTACCCAGATACGCAGTATTTT.

V usage is TRBV6-5 and J usage is TRBJ2-1, with D perhaps TRBD1 or TRBD2 (5 bases each). Germline CDR1 MNHEY, CDR2 SVGAGI. The germline V and J ends were trimmed by 5 bases and 4 bases, with 15 bases remaining between them. The CDR3 covers 15 residues. In nucleotides, the CDR3 is TGTGCCAGCAGTACCCACCGGGACGCTTACAATGAGCAGTTCTTC. This encodes CASSTHRDAYNEQFF.

This clone occurred once. The V and J genes are TRBV10-3 and TRBJ1-6; perhaps TRBD1 as D (5 bases). The CDR3 loop spans 14 amino acids. CDR1 is ENHRY and CDR2 is SYGVKD in the germline V gene. V was clipped by 10 bases and J by 10 bases, with 20 bases between them. The CDR3 sequence is CATYSGTFGSPLHF. CDR3 nucleotide sequence: TGTGCCACTTATAGCGGGACTTTTGGATCACCCCTCCACTTT.

This chain uses TRBV7-2 with TRBJ2-7, with D possibly being TRBD2 (5 bases). With 5 bases removed from V and 3 bases from J, the gap between germline ends came to 11 bases. Germline-derived CDR1 and CDR2 are SGHTA and FQGNSA. This CDR3 comprises 13 residues. This CDR3 is CASSEGIYYEQYF. The CDR3 DNA is TGTGCCAGCAGCGAGGGCATTTACTACGAGCAGTACTTC.

This clone appeared once. The chain recombines TRBV27 with TRBJ1-5; TRBD1 might be the D (6 bases). The V end was cut by 6 bases, the J end by 4 bases, with 19 bases between. The germline CDR1 and CDR2 sequences are MNHEY and SMNVEV (reference sequence). The CDR3 extends over 16 amino acids. The CDR3: CASSTLNRGGNQPQHF. CDR3 DNA sequence: TGTGCCAGCAGCACACTGAATAGAGGGGGTAATCAGCCCCAGCATTTT.

V and J are TRBV9 and TRBJ1-2; D not certain. The germline V gene has CDR1 SGDLS and CDR2 YYNGEE. Trimming took off 3 bases at V and 5 bases at J, with 5 bases between the two ends. CDR3 length equals 11 residues. CDR3 DNA: TGTGCCAGCAGCGCGGATTATGGCTACACCTTC. This translates into CASSADYGYTF.

The chain is built from TRBV28 and TRBJ2-1; TRBD1 might be the D (5 bases). V was trimmed by 6 bases and J by 4 bases, leaving 10 bases between them. Germline loops: CDR1 MDHEN, CDR2 SYDVKM. The CDR3 runs to 13 residues. CDR3 nucleotide sequence: TGTGCCAGCAGGGGAACAGGTTACAATGAGCAGTTCTTC. Its protein is CASRGTGYNEQFF.

The J gene is TRBJ2-3, the V gene TRBV28; D tentatively reads TRBD1 or TRBD2 (6 bases each). The germline V and J ends were trimmed by 7 bases and 5 bases, with 10 bases remaining between them. This CDR3 has 12 residues. Germline V gene data show CDR1 as MDHEN and CDR2 as SYDVKM. The CDR3: CASIRGGDTQYF. For the CDR3, the DNA is TGTGCCAGCATCAGGGGAGGAGATACGCAGTATTTT.

The chain uses TRBV24-1 and TRBJ2-3, with D maybe TRBD2 (8 bases). The CDR3 covers 21 residues. V was shortened by 4 bases and J by 1 base, with 29 bases between the two germline ends. Germline V gives CDR1 KGHDR, CDR2 SFDVKD. CDR3 in amino acids: CATSELGQRQGGLAGTDTQYF. The CDR3 DNA reads as TGTGCCACCAGTGAACTAGGGCAAAGACAGGGCGGACTAGCTGGCACAGATACGCAGTATTTT.

V usage is TRBV3-1 (or the pseudogene TRBV3-2) and J usage is TRBJ1-2; 7 bases are shared with TRBD1. V was clipped by 4 bases and J by 4 bases; unmatched bases: 3. The length of the CDR3 is 13 residues. Per germline, CDR1 LGHDT and CDR2 YNNKEL (reference sequence). The chain's CDR3 is CASSLGQIYGYTF. CDR3 DNA sequence: TGTGCCAGCAGCCTGGGACAGATCTATGGCTACACCTTC.

The rearrangement uses TRBV11-2 and TRBJ2-3; D gene ambiguous. CDR1 and CDR2 (germline): SGHAT, FQNNGV. The V end was cut by 1 base, the J end by 1 base, with 6 bases between. The CDR3 covers 14 residues. The CDR3 DNA follows: TGTGCCAGCAGCTTAGGTTACCGCACAGATACGCAGTATTTT. It yields the protein CASSLGYRTDTQYF.

This rearrangement joins TRBV5-1 to TRBJ1-1; maybe TRBD1 (6 bases). V shed 4 bases and J shed 1 base, with 17 bases lying between them. The CDR3 runs to 16 residues. Germline V gene data show CDR1 as SGHRS and CDR2 as YFSETQ. The CDR3 spells CASSPRPQGTNTEAFF. The CDR3 DNA reads TGCGCCAGCAGCCCCCGGCCACAGGGTACGAACACTGAAGCTTTCTTT.